This T cell receptor (beta chain) was found in a study of blood T cell repertoires in COVID-19. Whole-study context: The origin of the acute and convalescent COVID-19 samples was the United States, Italy and Spain. Nucleic acid was either cDNA or gDNA, and it came from T cells, B-cell-depleted T cells, or PBMCs.

The germline V gene encodes CDR1 DFQATT and CDR2 SNEGSKA (reference sequence). This CDR3 is built from 10 residues. Comment on this clone: One junction end does not reproduce the germline sequence, and a read error may be involved.

Methods used by the authors: Amplified reference gene primers provided the basis for estimating nucleated cell counts. Some clones are missing from TCRdb's copy, which holds only in-frame ones; the method was immunoSEQ multiplex PCR. The D gene and trimming were derived from the DNA, and the V and J assignments and clone size from that table. This table holds 95,000 or so clones, around 88% found once. Source material: peripheral blood. This receptor was taken from an elderly man with active or convalescent COVID-19. This chain connects TRBV20-1 to TRBJ1-6; no firm D call. In nucleotides, the CDR3 is TGCAGTGCTGGCCACACGGGGAAATACTTT. It codes for CSAGHTGKYF.